These T cell receptor beta chains were read from a single sample in a study of control samples from healthy donors and cancer patients. Sequencing used immunoSEQ multiplex PCR; TCRdb keeps in-frame clones, though not all of them. The sample carries under 65,000 clones, roughly 86% recorded once. The sequenced sample consisted of PBMCs. These receptors were collected from a woman in her fifties or sixties with lung cancer. The CDR3 runs from the conserved cysteine through the conserved F or W. The D gene is left open where the match is weak. The size field is filled for only some rows; it gives once, few, many or a size class.

size,V,J,D,CDR3,DNA
once,TRBV10-3,TRBJ1-5,.,CAISEGDGANQPQHF,TGTGCCATCAGTGAGGGGGACGGCGCAAATCAGCCCCAGCATTTT
.,TRBV19,TRBJ1-4,.,CASTGRPSQGEKLFF,TGTGCCAGTACTGGACGTCCGTCGCAGGGTGAAAAACTGTTTTTT
.,TRBV5-6,TRBJ2-7,.,CASSIAGLPYEQYF,TGTGCCAGCAGCATCGCGGGACTCCCCTACGAGCAGTACTTC
.,TRBV7-2,TRBJ2-1,.,CASSLEANGYNEQFF,TGTGCCAGCAGCTTAGAGGCTAACGGTTACAATGAGCAGTTCTTC
.,TRBV11-2,TRBJ2-2,TRBD1,CASSSRGRVGELFF,TGTGCCAGCAGCTCCAGGGGGCGCGTCGGGGAGCTGTTTTTT
.,TRBV29-1,TRBJ2-3,.,CSVDTDTQYF,TGCAGCGTTGATACAGATACGCAGTATTTT
.,TRBV18,TRBJ1-1,.,CASSPIATGVNTEAFF,TGTGCCAGCTCCCCTATTGCTACAGGAGTGAACACTGAAGCTTTCTTT
.,TRBV30,TRBJ2-1,.,CAWSGAGTSSYNEQFF,TGTGCCTGGAGTGGAGCCGGGACAAGCTCCTACAATGAGCAGTTCTTC
.,TRBV6-1,TRBJ1-6,TRBD1,CASSESPPGQARRSPLHF,TGTGCCAGCAGTGAATCCCCGCCCGGACAGGCCCGACGGTCACCCCTCCACTTT
.,TRBV10-1,TRBJ2-5,TRBD2,CASSISTSGSAETQYF,TGCGCCAGCAGTATTAGCACTAGCGGGAGTGCGGAGACCCAGTACTTC
.,TRBV5-4,TRBJ2-2,TRBD1,CASSLGSTGTGGIGELFF,TGTGCCAGCAGCTTGGGATCTACCGGGACAGGGGGCATCGGGGAGCTGTTTTTT
once,TRBV27,TRBJ2-3,TRBD2,CASSSTTGGFTDTQYF,TGTGCCAGCAGTTCCACGACGGGAGGGTTTACAGATACGCAGTATTTT
.,TRBV5-1,TRBJ2-5,TRBD2,CASSSGTSGNQETQYF,TGCGCCAGCAGCTCGGGGACTAGCGGGAACCAAGAGACCCAGTACTTC
.,TRBV6-5,TRBJ1-1,.,CASRYRANTEAFF,TGTGCCAGCAGATACCGAGCGAACACTGAAGCTTTCTTT
.,TRBV28,TRBJ1-6,TRBD1,CASYRGNSPLHF,TGTGCCAGCTACAGGGGTAATTCACCCCTCCACTTT
.,TRBV6-5,TRBJ2-2,.,CASIDTGPTGELFF,TGTGCCAGCATCGATACAGGACCCACCGGGGAGCTGTTTTTT
.,TRBV5-1,TRBJ1-6,.,CASSLAGTSSGSPLHF,TGCGCCAGCAGCTTGGCCGGGACGTCCTCGGGTTCACCCCTCCACTTT
.,TRBV10-3,TRBJ1-5,TRBD1,CAVGQDSNQPQHF,TGTGCCGTCGGACAGGATAGCAATCAGCCCCAGCATTTT
.,TRBV5-1,TRBJ1-4,TRBD1,CASSLGQGAYTTNEKLFF,TGCGCCAGCAGCCTCGGACAGGGGGCTTACACAACTAATGAAAAACTGTTTTTT
.,TRBV9,TRBJ2-5,.,CASSTNPFQETQYF,TGTGCCAGCAGCACAAACCCCTTCCAAGAGACCCAGTACTTC
.,TRBV28,TRBJ1-2,.,CASSSAGESYGYTF,TGTGCCAGCAGTTCTGCCGGGGAGAGCTATGGCTACACCTTC
.,TRBV28,TRBJ2-7,.,CASSRLYEQYF,TGTGCCAGCAGTCGTCTCTACGAGCAGTACTTC
.,TRBV11-3,TRBJ2-3,TRBD1,CASSNPGQGAWEGHTDTQYF,TGTGCCAGCAGCAACCCGGGACAGGGGGCGTGGGAGGGCCACACAGATACGCAGTATTTT
.,TRBV10-2,TRBJ2-7,.,CASSGSGNSYEQYF,TGCGCCAGCAGCGGTAGCGGCAACTCCTACGAGCAGTACTTC
.,TRBV7-8,TRBJ1-3,.,CASSQRGNTIYF,TGTGCCAGCAGCCAAAGAGGAAACACCATATATTTT
.,TRBV4-1,TRBJ1-5,.,CASSQDGPNQPQHF,TGCGCCAGCAGCCAAGATGGCCCTAATCAGCCCCAGCATTTT
.,TRBV15,TRBJ1-6,.,CATSRTGWDSPLHF,TGTGCCACCAGCAGAACCGGGTGGGACTCACCCCTCCACTTT
.,TRBV2,TRBJ1-4,.,CASSEAPASNEKLFF,TGTGCCAGCAGTGAAGCTCCGGCCTCGAATGAAAAACTGTTTTTT
.,TRBV27,TRBJ2-2,.,CASSLFTTGSPGELFF,TGTGCCAGCAGTTTATTTACTACAGGGTCCCCCGGGGAGCTGTTTTTT
.,TRBV28,TRBJ1-5,.,CASMGGADQPQHF,TGTGCCAGCATGGGGGGGGCTGATCAGCCCCAGCATTTT
.,TRBV18,TRBJ2-3,TRBD2,CASSLGGRALDTQYF,TGTGCCAGCTCACTCGGCGGGAGGGCGTTAGATACGCAGTATTTT
.,TRBV12-3/TRBV12-4,TRBJ2-5,.,CASSSRETQYF,TGTGCCAGCAGTTCGAGAGAGACCCAGTACTTC
once,TRBV29-1,TRBJ1-1,.,CSVDVGGLGTEAFF,TGCAGCGTTGACGTCGGGGGTCTGGGCACTGAAGCTTTCTTT
.,TRBV5-5,TRBJ1-2,TRBD1,CASSLATGGAVYGYTF,TGTGCCAGCAGCTTGGCGACAGGGGGCGCGGTCTATGGCTACACCTTC
.,TRBV6-5,TRBJ1-5,TRBD1,CASSQDREIQPQHF,TGTGCCAGCAGTCAGGACAGGGAAATTCAGCCCCAGCATTTT